A single sample gave rise to the 9 T cell receptor beta chains below, sequenced in a study of CD8 T cells in Susac syndrome. The RNA input was about 0.5 to 1 ug, and it was reverse transcribed with random hexamers. TCRdb processed the immunoSEQ multiplex PCR reads anew with MiXCR; each CDR3 protein has one entry. The repertoire holds about 49,000 distinct CDR3 sequences, with roughly 93% as singletons. Source material: CD8+ T cells from PBMCs. The source of these receptors is a human donor in good health.

The rearrangement links TRBV4-1 to TRBJ1-5; D might be TRBD1 (6 bases). CDR1 and CDR2 (germline): MGHRA, YSYEKL. The CDR3 is 15 amino acids. V lost 1 base and J 6 bases, leaving 13 bases between the germline ends. CDR3 sequence: CASSQARQEGQPQHF. CDR3 bases: TGCGCCAGCAGCCAAGCTCGACAGGAAGGTCAGCCCCAGCATTTT.

The V gene is TRBV2, the J gene TRBJ2-7; a possible D gene is TRBD1 (6 bases). Trimming took 9 bases from V and 4 from J, leaving 16 bases between them. The CDR3 totals 13 residues. Germline-derived CDR1 and CDR2 are SNHLY and FYNNEI. CDR3 sequence (DNA): TGTGCCAGTACCACAGGGTCGGGGTACGAGCAGTACTTC. It translates to CASTTGSGYEQYF.

The table lists this clonotype with a count of one. The CDR3 sequence: CASSTPVSGNTIYF. CDR3 coding DNA: TGTGCCAGCAGCACCCCGGTCTCTGGAAACACCATATATTTT. The genes are TRBV7-9 and TRBJ1-3; unclear D gene. CDR1 is SEHNR and CDR2 is FQNEAQ in the germline V gene (reference sequence). This CDR3 is built from 14 residues. Between the trimmed V and J ends, which lost 5 bases and 0 bases, there was a span of 8 bases. Together with reference TRBV7-9 and TRBJ1-3, the CDR3 gives the full variable domain: DTGVSQNPRHKITKRGQNVTFRCDPISEHNRLYWYRQTLGQGPEFLTYFQNEAQLEKSRLLSDRFSAERPKGSFSTLEIQRTEQGDSAMYLCASSTPVSGNTIYFGEGSWLTVV.

The chain combines TRBV27 with TRBJ2-3, with a tentative D call TRBD2 (5 bases). Germline V gene sequence: CDR1 MNHEY, CDR2 SMNVEV (reference sequence). The CDR3 runs 12 residues. Deletions cut 8 bases from V and 7 bases from J, with 13 bases between. The CDR3 here is CASAPLGHTQYF. The DNA for the CDR3 is TGTGCCAGCGCGCCACTAGGACATACGCAGTATTTT.

The chain joins TRBV18 to TRBJ2-7; weak D call: TRBD2 (5 bases). Trimming removed 6 bases from V and 6 bases from J, with 21 bases in between. Germline V gene lookup returns CDR1 KGHSH and CDR2 LQKENI. CDR3 size: 15 residues. CDR3 sequence: CASSRPGRSGLEQYF. The CDR3 region has the DNA TGTGCCAGCTCCCGCCCCGGGCGGAGCGGACTCGAGCAGTACTTC.

The V call is TRBV3-1, the J call TRBJ2-5, with TRBD2 matching over 8 bases. V gave up 0 bases and J gave up 5 bases; unmatched junction bases: 14. This CDR3 spans 18 amino acids. From germline, CDR1 is LGHDT and CDR2 YNNKEL (reference sequence). The CDR3 nucleotides read TGTGCCAGCAGCCAAGATTCGACGGGAGGGCTACGGTGGGAGACCCAGTACTTC. This codes for CASSQDSTGGLRWETQYF.

This clonotype has a single count. V is TRBV7-2 and J is TRBJ2-7, with 10 bases aligning to TRBD2. This CDR3 region has 15 residues. V was pared by 4 bases and J by 3 bases, with 6 bases of the junction left unmatched. The germline V gene encodes CDR1 SGHTA and CDR2 FQGNSA. CDR3 DNA sequence: TGTGCCAGCAGCTCGACTAGCGGGTCCTACTACGAGCAGTACTTC. This sequence encodes CASSSTSGSYYEQYF.

This chain uses TRBV7-2 with TRBJ2-4; 13 bases match TRBD2. The CDR3 contains 13 residues. Germline trimming cut 5 bases from V and 15 bases from J; bases unmatched to any gene: 7. Germline-derived CDR1 and CDR2 are SGHTA and FQGNSA. CDR3 in DNA: TGTGCCAGCAGCCTCGGACTAGCGGGAGATTGGTACTTC. Translated: CASSLGLAGDWYF.

The chain uses TRBV3-1 and TRBJ2-1, with 8 bases aligning to TRBD2. J lost 5 bases, V lost 0 bases, and 15 bases had no gene match. This CDR3 contains 19 residues. CDR1 and CDR2 from the germline V gene are LGHDT and YNNKEL (reference sequence). The CDR3 sequence: CASSQDPGTGTRSHNEQFF. The DNA of the CDR3 is TGTGCCAGCAGCCAAGATCCAGGGACCGGGACTAGATCCCACAATGAGCAGTTCTTC.